The clone carrying this T cell receptor beta chain was seen repeatedly, ten times or more. What it binds is not known. The data originate from a study of CD8+CD57+ T cells in acquired aplastic anemia. Study-level points and caveats: The same twenty-nine CD8+ CDR3 sequences occurred in patients and in controls.

Sequencing involved patients with CD8+CD57+ cell expansion previously shown by flow cytometry. Among the patients, none had received any therapy at the time of blood sampling. This CDR3 region has 15 residues. Trimming cost V 5 bases and J 1 base; bases outside gene matches: 5. Germline V lookup: CDR1 SEHNR, CDR2 FQNEAQ (reference sequence). Profiling of TCR beta VDJ combinations and CDR3 sequences used genomic DNA as template. TCRdb passed the reads through MiXCR, listing each CDR3 protein once. The sample yields a few hundred thousand distinct CDR3 sequences, about three fifths seen once. The sequence came from a human donor with aplastic anemia. Material: sorted CD4+, CD8+, or CD8+CD57+ T cells (not recorded which) from PBMCs. This chain links TRBV7-9 with TRBJ1-1; 9 bases line up with TRBD1. DNA for the CDR3: TGTGCCAGCAGCCCATCGGGACAGGGGAACACTGAAGCTTTCTTT. Translating gives CASSPSGQGNTEAFF.